This T cell receptor beta chain was found in a study of cytomegalovirus exposure and HLA in healthy donors. Study-level information: For the roughly 400 genotyped donors, 65% to 90% fell within the Caucasian-associated ancestry cluster.

Study-level findings and limits: TCR beta sequences numbering 15,000 to 20,000 were associated with HLA alleles at 0.05 false discovery rate in a later analysis. Reportedly, TCR beta sequences accurately predicted HLA-A and HLA-B alleles in most subjects.

These donors counted as nominally healthy when sampled, but unrecorded immune exposures were likely. The PCR ran on 60 Vbeta and 13 Jbeta primers. Clones were read by immunoSEQ multiplex PCR, and TCRdb kept only the in-frame ones, dropping some. The table records 200,000 to 300,000 clones, roughly 80% of them present only once. Germline assignment: CDR1 SGHRS and CDR2 YFSETQ. CDR3 size: 16 residues. Trimming stripped 0 bases from V and 1 base from J, with 13 bases between. Points on this clone: Its matching antigen is unknown.

The material sequenced was PBMCs. The TCR sequence derives from a woman between 40 and 50 years old in good health and CMV-seropositive. The chain uses TRBV5-1 and TRBJ1-1, with TRBD1 as a possible D gene (5 bases). DNA for the CDR3: TGCGCCAGCAGCTTGGCAACAGGAGTGGGGAACACTGAAGCTTTCTTT. It encodes CASSLATGVGNTEAFF.